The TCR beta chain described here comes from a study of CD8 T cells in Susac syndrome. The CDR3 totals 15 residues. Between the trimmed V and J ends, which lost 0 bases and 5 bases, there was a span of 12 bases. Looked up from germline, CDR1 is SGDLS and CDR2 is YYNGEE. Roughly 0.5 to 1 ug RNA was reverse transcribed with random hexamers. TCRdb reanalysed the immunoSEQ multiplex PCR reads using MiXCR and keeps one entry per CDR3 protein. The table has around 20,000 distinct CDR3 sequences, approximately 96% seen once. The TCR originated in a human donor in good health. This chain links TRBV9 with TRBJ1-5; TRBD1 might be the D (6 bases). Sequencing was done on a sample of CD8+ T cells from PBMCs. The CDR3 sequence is CASSVGITGYQPQHF. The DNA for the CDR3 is TGTGCCAGCAGCGTAGGAATTACAGGGTATCAGCCCCAGCATTTT.